The 7 T cell receptor beta chains listed next were all sequenced from one sample in a study of blood T cell repertoires in COVID-19. The method was immunoSEQ multiplex PCR; TCRdb's version includes in-frame clones alone and lacks a portion of them. The data hold roughly 300,000 clones, with roughly 93% observed a single time. The sequenced sample consisted of PBMCs or T cells enriched from blood (not recorded which). The receptors stem from a woman aged 40 to 50 with acute COVID-19.

This clone turned up a few times. This chain uses TRBV19 with TRBJ1-2; TRBD1 matches at 8 bases. The CDR3 totals 13 residues. J was trimmed by 2 bases and V by 6 bases; bases with no gene match: 2. Germline values: CDR1 LNHDA, CDR2 SQIVND (reference sequence). The CDR3 loop reads CASRGQANYGYTF. The CDR3 DNA reads as TGTGCCAGTAGGGGACAGGCCAACTATGGCTACACCTTC.

The chain recombines TRBV5-4 with TRBJ2-5, with TRBD2 matching 7 bases. The length of the CDR3 is 15 residues. V shed 0 bases, J shed 2 bases, and the junction held 4 bases outside the gene matches. Looked up from germline, CDR1 is SGHNT and CDR2 is YYREEE (reference sequence). In nucleotides, the CDR3 is TGTGCCAGCAGCTTGGCGGCTAGCGGACAAGAGACCCAGTACTTC. Amino acids: CASSLAASGQETQYF.

The chain employs TRBV7-2 and TRBJ1-5; possibly TRBD1 for D (5 bases). The CDR3 length is 15 residues. Germline CDR1 SGHTA, CDR2 FQGNSA. Between the trimmed V and J ends, which lost 5 bases and 1 base, there was a span of 12 bases. CDR3 sequence (DNA): TGTGCCAGCAGCGTAAGGGGATTAAGCAATCAGCCCCAGCATTTT. Its protein is CASSVRGLSNQPQHF.

This clone was seen only once. The V and J genes are TRBV19 and TRBJ2-1; D unresolved. Trimming pared 4 bases from V and 7 bases from J, leaving 8 bases between. CDR1 is LNHDA and CDR2 is SQIVND in the germline V gene (reference sequence). The CDR3 runs to 12 residues. CDR3 nucleotides: TGTGCCAGTAGTACCTCGGAGAATGAGCAGTTCTTC. Encoded protein: CASSTSENEQFF.

V gene TRBV30 combines with J gene TRBJ1-2; 10 bases map to TRBD1. Germline V lookup: CDR1 GTSNPN, CDR2 SVGIG (reference sequence). This CDR3 has 16 amino acids. The trim removed 2 bases at V and 5 bases at J, leaving 11 bases unmatched. The DNA of the CDR3 is TGTGCCTGGAGTACTCCACCGGGACAGGGGAGGTATGGCTACACCTTC. As protein: CAWSTPPGQGRYGYTF.

This chain's CDR3 is CASRGDFGQETQYF. As DNA, the CDR3 is TGTGCCAGCCGAGGAGACTTCGGACAAGAGACCCAGTACTTC. The rearrangement joins TRBV2 to TRBJ2-5; D is undetermined. Trimming shortened V by 8 bases and J by 2 bases, and 15 bases separated the two germline ends. There are 14 residues in the CDR3. Germline V CDR1 and CDR2: SNHLY, FYNNEI.

V is TRBV18 and J is TRBJ2-1; 12 bases map to TRBD2. This CDR3 region has 14 residues. V was clipped by 4 bases and J by 6 bases; unmatched bases: 1. CDR1 is KGHSH, CDR2 LQKENI, per germline. CDR3 residues: CASSRTSGVNEQFF. The CDR3 region has the DNA TGTGCCAGCTCACGGACTAGCGGGGTCAATGAGCAGTTCTTC. The entire variable domain, with the rest obtained from reference TRBV18 and TRBJ2-1, is as follows: NAGVMQNPRHLVRRRGQEARLRCSPMKGHSHVYWYRQLPEEGLKFMVYLQKENIIDESGMPKERFSAEFPKEGPSILRIQQVVRGDSAAYFCASSRTSGVNEQFFGPGTRLTVL.